The 15 T cell receptor beta chains given below trace back to one sample, sequenced in a study of tumor-infiltrating lymphocytes in localized non-small cell lung cancer. The repertoire was sequenced with immunoSEQ multiplex PCR; TCRdb's copy has only in-frame clones and lacks some. The sample holds under 8,500 clones; less than 75% are singletons and the top ten take approximately 12%. The specimen sequenced was lung tumor tissue. These receptors originate from a human donor with non-small cell lung cancer.

The chain links TRBV5-3 to TRBJ2-3; TRBD2 matches 8 bases. TRBV5-3 has ORF status, its function being uncertain. J lost 1 base, V lost 3 bases, and 7 bases had no gene match. The CDR3 runs 16 residues. DNA of the CDR3: TGTGCCAGAAGCTCCCCGCGGGAGGACTGCACAGATACGCAGTATTTT. Protein sequence: CARSSPREDCTDTQYF.

This chain connects TRBV5-4 to TRBJ1-2, with D unresolved. Germline V gene data show CDR1 as SGHNT and CDR2 as YYREEE (reference sequence). V gave up 5 bases and J gave up 4 bases, with 12 bases separating them. This CDR3 is 13 amino acids long. CDR3 bases: TGTGCCAGCAGTCTGGATACGGCCTATGGCTACACCTTC. Its translation: CASSLDTAYGYTF.

The chain is built from TRBV7-9 and TRBJ1-6; 9 bases fit TRBD1. Germline V gene lookup returns CDR1 SEHNR and CDR2 FQNEAQ (reference sequence). CDR3 length equals 15 residues. V trimming: 5 bases; J trimming: 4 bases; junction bases outside the gene matches: 3. CDR3 in DNA: TGTGCCAGCAGCCCGGGACAGGGATATAATTCACCCCTCCACTTT. Protein product: CASSPGQGYNSPLHF.

This clone has just a few counts. The rearrangement uses TRBV18 and TRBJ1-1; D is possibly TRBD1 (5 bases). The CDR3 runs 13 residues. Germline values: CDR1 KGHSH, CDR2 LQKENI. V lost 6 bases and J lost 7, with 15 bases in between. CDR3 amino acids: CASSGLGESEAFF. CDR3 coding DNA: TGTGCCAGCTCCGGTTTAGGGGAAAGTGAAGCTTTCTTT.

The chain has TRBV4-2 and TRBJ2-7, with D possibly TRBD1 on 6 matching bases. The CDR3 covers 13 residues. Trimming took 3 bases from V and 7 from J, leaving 13 bases between them. The germline V gene has CDR1 LGHNA and CDR2 YNFKEQ. DNA for the CDR3: TGTGCCAGCAGCCAGCCGGAGCAGGGGGAGCAGTACTTC. This codes for CASSQPEQGEQYF.

This chain joins TRBV9 and TRBJ2-5; D perhaps matches TRBD2 (6 bases). Germline V gene lookup returns CDR1 SGDLS and CDR2 YYNGEE. The CDR3 runs 16 residues. V was cut by 3 bases and J by 2 bases, with 17 bases left in between. The CDR3 here is CASSDGTAEGQETQYF. CDR3 DNA sequence: TGTGCCAGCAGCGACGGGACGGCGGAGGGGCAAGAGACCCAGTACTTC.

The chain is built from TRBV10-3 and TRBJ2-3; 7 nucleotides agree with TRBD1. Germline CDR1 ENHRY, CDR2 SYGVKD. Unmatched junction bases numbered 8, after V lost 6 bases and J lost 8 bases. This CDR3 is 13 amino acids long. The DNA for the CDR3 is TGTGCCATCAGAACAGGGGCACAGGGTACGCAGTATTTT. Its protein is CAIRTGAQGTQYF.

This chain connects TRBV5-1 to TRBJ1-3; TRBD1 might be the D (6 bases). CDR3 length equals 14 residues. Germline V gene sequence: CDR1 SGHRS, CDR2 YFSETQ. V lost 1 base and J lost 2, with 7 bases in between. The CDR3 coding sequence is TGCGCCAGCAGCTTGACAGGGACTGGAAACACCATATATTTT. This encodes CASSLTGTGNTIYF.

The chain recombines TRBV10-3 with TRBJ1-2; 7 nucleotides match TRBD1. The J segment lost 6 bases and the V segment lost 3 bases, leaving 4 bases of the junction unmatched. This CDR3 spans 13 amino acids. The germline gives CDR1 ENHRY, CDR2 SYGVKD. In DNA form, the CDR3 reads TGTGCCATCAGTGACGGGACAGTAAATGGCTACACCTTC. This encodes CAISDGTVNGYTF.

The chain employs TRBV5-1 and TRBJ1-5; D gene uncertain. The V and J ends lost 0 bases and 0 bases respectively, with 16 bases between them. Germline CDR1 is SGHRS and CDR2 is YFSETQ. The CDR3 is made up of 18 amino acids. DNA of the CDR3: TGCGCCAGCAGCTTGGGACATTGGGTTGTGTATAGCAATCAGCCCCAGCATTTT. This gives the protein CASSLGHWVVYSNQPQHF.

Written as DNA, the CDR3 is TGTGCCAGCAGTCCCCTCTACGAGCAGTACTTC. Its translation is CASSPLYEQYF. The chain employs TRBV6-1 and TRBJ2-7; D unresolved. The CDR3 has 11 amino acids. V dropped 5 bases and J dropped 3 bases, with 5 bases sitting between them. Per the germline V gene, CDR1 is MNHNS and CDR2 is SASEGT.

The chain combines TRBV7-2 with TRBJ1-6; 7 bases are shared with TRBD1. V was pared by 5 bases and J by 1 base, with 2 bases of the junction left unmatched. Germline CDR1 reads SGHTA; CDR2 reads FQGNSA. This CDR3 has 15 residues. CDR3 sequence reads: CASSPTGSYNSPLHF. The CDR3 DNA sequence: TGTGCCAGCAGCCCGACAGGGTCCTATAATTCACCCCTCCACTTT.

This clone came up a few times. This chain joins TRBV5-6 and TRBJ1-1, with TRBD1 matching 7 bases. Germline CDR1 SGHDT, CDR2 YYEEEE. V shed 4 bases and J 5 bases; nucleotides not matched to a gene: 11. This CDR3 spans 15 amino acids. For the CDR3, the DNA is TGTGCCAGCAGCCTAAACAGGGGTTTGGCGACTGAAGCTTTCTTT. This translates into CASSLNRGLATEAFF.

The rearrangement links TRBV5-8 to TRBJ2-2; 7 positions match TRBD2. The CDR3 covers 17 residues. V was clipped by 0 bases and J by 0 bases; unmatched bases: 5. Germline CDR1 is SGHTS and CDR2 is YDEGEE. DNA of the CDR3: TGTGCCAGCAGCTTGGCCGGGAGGCTCGCGAACACCGGGGAGCTGTTTTTT. It encodes CASSLAGRLANTGELFF.

The V call is TRBV6-1, the J call TRBJ1-3; tentatively, D is TRBD1 (5 bases). CDR1 and CDR2 from the germline V gene are MNHNS and SASEGT. V was cut by 1 base and J by 0 bases, with 10 bases left in between. The CDR3 contains 16 residues. CDR3: CASSEGGSSSGNTIYF. The CDR3 coding sequence is TGTGCCAGCAGTGAAGGGGGGTCGAGCTCTGGAAACACCATATATTTT.